This T cell receptor (beta chain) is from a study of sequential checkpoint blockade in melanoma. Study as a whole: First-line arms were nivolumab then ipilimumab, or the reverse, randomized 1:1. Both treatment sequences were followed by maintenance nivolumab.

Germline CDR1 reads SGHAT; CDR2 reads FQNNGV. The ends lost 5 bases at V and 3 bases at J; junction bases unmatched: 13. The CDR3 is 17 amino acids. The sample holds one count of this clone. Data came from immunoSEQ multiplex PCR; TCRdb stores just in-frame clones and leaves some out. The repertoire holds about 17,000 clones, with 72% as singletons. The treatment was: randomized to nivolumab then ipilimumab (arm A) or the reverse (arm B). Patients had received no earlier DNA-damaging chemotherapy. From thawed PBMCs, live CD3+CD8+ cells negative for CD19 and CD56 were sorted. The specimen comprised CD8+ T cells sorted from blood (inferred from file names), sampled from a patient given nivolumab and ipilimumab in sequence. The J gene is TRBJ2-7, the V gene TRBV11-2, with TRBD2 matching over 10 bases. The source is a human donor with melanoma. CDR3 protein: CASSHPEGTSAYYEQYF. The CDR3 DNA reads as TGTGCCAGCAGCCATCCGGAAGGGACTAGCGCATACTACGAGCAGTACTTC.